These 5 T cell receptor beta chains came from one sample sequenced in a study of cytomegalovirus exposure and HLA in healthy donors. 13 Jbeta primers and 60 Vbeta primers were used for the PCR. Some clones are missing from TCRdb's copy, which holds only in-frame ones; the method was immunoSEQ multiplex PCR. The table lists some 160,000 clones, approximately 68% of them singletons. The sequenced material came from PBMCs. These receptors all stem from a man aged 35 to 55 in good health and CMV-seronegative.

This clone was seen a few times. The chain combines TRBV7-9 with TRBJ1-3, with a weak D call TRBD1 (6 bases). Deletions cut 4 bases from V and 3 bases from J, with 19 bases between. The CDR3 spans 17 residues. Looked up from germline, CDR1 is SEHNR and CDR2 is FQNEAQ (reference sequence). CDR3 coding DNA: TGTGCCAGCAGCTACCCTCGCGCAGGGGCGGATGGAAACACCATATATTTT. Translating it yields CASSYPRAGADGNTIYF.

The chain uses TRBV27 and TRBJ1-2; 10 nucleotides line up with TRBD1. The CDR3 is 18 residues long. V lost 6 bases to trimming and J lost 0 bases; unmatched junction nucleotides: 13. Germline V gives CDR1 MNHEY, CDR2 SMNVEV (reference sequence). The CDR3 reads CASRPAGTGDLANYGYTF. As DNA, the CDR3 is TGTGCCAGCAGACCAGCCGGGACAGGGGACCTAGCTAACTATGGCTACACCTTC.

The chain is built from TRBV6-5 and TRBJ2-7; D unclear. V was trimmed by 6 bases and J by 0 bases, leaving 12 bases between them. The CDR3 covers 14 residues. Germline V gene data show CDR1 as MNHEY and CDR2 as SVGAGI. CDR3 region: CASRHLESSYEQYF. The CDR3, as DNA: TGTGCCAGCAGACATCTAGAAAGCTCCTACGAGCAGTACTTC.

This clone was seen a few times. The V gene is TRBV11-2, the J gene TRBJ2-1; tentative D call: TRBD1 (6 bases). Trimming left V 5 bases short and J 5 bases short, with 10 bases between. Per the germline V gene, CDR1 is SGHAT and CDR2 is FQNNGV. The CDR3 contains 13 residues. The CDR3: CASSTGFNNEQFF. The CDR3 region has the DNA TGTGCCAGCAGCACAGGGTTTAACAATGAGCAGTTCTTC.

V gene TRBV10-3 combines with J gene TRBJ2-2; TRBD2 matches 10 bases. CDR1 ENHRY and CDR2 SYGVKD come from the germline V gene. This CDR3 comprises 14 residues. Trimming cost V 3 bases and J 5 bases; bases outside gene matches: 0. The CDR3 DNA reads TGTGCCATCAGTGAACTAGCGGGAACCGGGGAGCTGTTTTTT. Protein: CAISELAGTGELFF.